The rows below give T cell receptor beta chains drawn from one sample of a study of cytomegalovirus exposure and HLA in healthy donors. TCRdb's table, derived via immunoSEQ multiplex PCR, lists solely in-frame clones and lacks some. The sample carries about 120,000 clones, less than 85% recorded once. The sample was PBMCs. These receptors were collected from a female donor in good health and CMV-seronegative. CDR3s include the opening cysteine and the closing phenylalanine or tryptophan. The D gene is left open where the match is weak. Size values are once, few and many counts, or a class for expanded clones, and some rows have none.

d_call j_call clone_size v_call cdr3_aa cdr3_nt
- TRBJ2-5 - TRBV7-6 CASSKGGPAETQYF TGTGCCAGCAGCAAAGGGGGACCGGCCGAGACCCAGTACTTC
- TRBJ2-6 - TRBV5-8 CASSFLGANVLTF TGTGCCAGCAGCTTTCTTGGGGCCAACGTCCTGACTTTC
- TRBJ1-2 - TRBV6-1 CASSALDISNYGYTF TGTGCCAGCAGTGCATTAGACATCTCTAACTATGGCTACACCTTC
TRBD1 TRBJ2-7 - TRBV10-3 CATGTGAGEQYF TGTGCCACAGGGACAGGGGCTGGGGAGCAGTACTTC
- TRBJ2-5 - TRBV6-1 CASSEAGDKETQYF TGTGCCAGCAGTGAAGCTGGAGATAAAGAGACCCAGTACTTC
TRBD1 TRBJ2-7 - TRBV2 CASCGQVSSYEQYF TGTGCCAGTTGTGGACAGGTTAGCTCCTACGAGCAGTACTTC
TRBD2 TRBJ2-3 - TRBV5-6 CASSAIAGGPTDTQYF TGTGCCAGCAGCGCCATAGCGGGAGGGCCGACAGATACGCAGTATTTT
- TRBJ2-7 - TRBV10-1 CASSTTTGYYEQYF TGCGCCAGCAGTACCACGACAGGCTACTACGAGCAGTACTTC
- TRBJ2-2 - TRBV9 CASSAPQGRDTGELFF TGTGCCAGCAGCGCCCCCCAGGGAAGGGACACCGGGGAGCTGTTTTTT
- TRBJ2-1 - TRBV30 CAWSRGWFEQFF TGTGCCTGGAGTCGGGGGTGGTTTGAGCAGTTCTTC
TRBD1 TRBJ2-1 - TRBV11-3 CASSVTGQGSHEQFF TGTGCCAGCAGCGTCACGGGACAGGGTAGCCATGAGCAGTTCTTC
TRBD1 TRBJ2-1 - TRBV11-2 CASSWTTGGSYNEQFF TGTGCCAGCAGCTGGACGACAGGGGGCTCCTACAATGAGCAGTTCTTC
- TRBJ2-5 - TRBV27 CASSINAGEGLHF TGTGCCAGCAGCATCAACGCAGGGGAGGGTCTCCACTTC
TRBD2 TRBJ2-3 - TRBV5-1 CASSPGLAGGPDTQYF TGCGCCAGCAGCCCGGGACTAGCGGGGGGGCCCGATACGCAGTATTTT
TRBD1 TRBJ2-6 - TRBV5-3 CARSSRAGTAPSGANVLTF TGTGCCAGAAGCTCCCGAGCCGGGACAGCCCCGTCTGGGGCCAACGTCCTGACTTTC
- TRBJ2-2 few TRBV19 CASSLTNTGELFF TGTGCCAGTAGCCTAACCAACACCGGGGAGCTGTTTTTT
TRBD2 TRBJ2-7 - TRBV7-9 CASTGSGAGEQYF TGTGCCAGCACCGGTAGCGGGGCGGGTGAGCAGTACTTC
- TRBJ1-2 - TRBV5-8 CASSFVPGSGGYTF TGTGCCAGCAGCTTCGTGCCCGGGTCGGGTGGCTACACCTTC
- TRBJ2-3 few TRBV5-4 CASSPLSTDTQYF TGTGCCAGCAGCCCCCTTAGCACAGATACGCAGTATTTT
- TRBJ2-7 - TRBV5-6 CASSLWLVGTEQYF TGTGCCAGCAGCTTGTGGCTAGTAGGAACCGAGCAGTACTTC
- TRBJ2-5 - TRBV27 CASSLSSLGYGETQYF TGTGCCAGCAGTTTATCGTCTCTCGGTTACGGAGAGACCCAGTACTTC
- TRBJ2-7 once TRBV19 CASSLQGTTYEQYF TGTGCCAGCTCTTTACAGGGCACGACCTACGAGCAGTACTTC
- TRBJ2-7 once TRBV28 CASSRRVEQYF TGTGCCAGCAGCCGCCGGGTCGAGCAGTACTTC
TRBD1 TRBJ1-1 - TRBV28 CASSLGTVNTEAFF TGTGCCAGCAGTTTGGGGACAGTGAACACTGAAGCTTTCTTT
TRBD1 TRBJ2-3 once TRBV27 CASSNRRGPTDTQYF TGTGCCAGCAGTAACCGCAGGGGGCCCACAGATACGCAGTATTTT
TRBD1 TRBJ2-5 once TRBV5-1 CASSNGQGRETQYF TGCGCCAGCAGCAACGGACAGGGGCGGGAGACCCAGTACTTC
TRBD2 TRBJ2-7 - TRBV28 CATNQRGRPKYEQYF TGTGCCACCAATCAGCGCGGGAGGCCCAAATACGAGCAGTACTTC
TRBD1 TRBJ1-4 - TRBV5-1 CASSEGGDEKLFF TGCGCCAGCAGCGAAGGGGGCGATGAAAAACTGTTTTTT
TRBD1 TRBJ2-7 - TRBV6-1 CASSLQGTDYEQYF TGTGCCAGCAGTCTACAGGGGACCGACTACGAGCAGTACTTC
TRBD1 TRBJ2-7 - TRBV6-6 CASSPGTASYEQYF TGTGCCAGCAGCCCCGGGACAGCCTCCTACGAGCAGTACTTC
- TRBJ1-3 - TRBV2 CASHSSGNTIYF TGTGCCAGCCACTCCTCTGGAAACACCATATATTTT
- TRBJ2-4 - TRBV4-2 CASSTEEGGIQYF TGTGCCAGCAGCACAGAAGAGGGCGGCATTCAGTACTTC
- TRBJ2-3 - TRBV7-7 CASSLARGMVGDTQYF TGTGCTAGCAGCTTAGCGCGCGGTATGGTAGGAGATACGCAGTATTTT
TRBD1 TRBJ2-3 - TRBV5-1 CASSLGTGGDTQYF TGCGCCAGCAGCTTAGGGACAGGGGGTGATACGCAGTATTTT
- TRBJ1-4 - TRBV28 CASSSPPTGLVFF TGTGCCAGCAGTTCCCCCCCGACCGGACTTGTGTTTTTT
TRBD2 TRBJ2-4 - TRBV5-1 CASSFSGAAKNIQYF TGCGCCAGCAGCTTTAGCGGGGCGGCCAAAAACATTCAGTACTTC
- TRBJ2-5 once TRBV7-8 CASSYGGDQETQYF TGTGCCAGCAGCTACGGGGGAGACCAAGAGACCCAGTACTTC
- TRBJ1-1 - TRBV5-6 CASSHRQATEAFF TGTGCCAGCAGTCATCGACAGGCCACTGAAGCTTTCTTT
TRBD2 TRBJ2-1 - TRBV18 CASSPPGLAGPYNERFF TGTGCCAGCTCACCACCGGGACTAGCGGGACCCTACAATGAGCGGTTCTTC
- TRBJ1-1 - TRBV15 CATSASRIGIGTEAFF TGTGCCACCAGTGCGAGTCGGATTGGAATCGGGACTGAAGCTTTCTTT
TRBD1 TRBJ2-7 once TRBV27 CASSLDRGSYEQYF TGTGCCAGCAGTTTAGACAGGGGATCCTACGAGCAGTACTTC
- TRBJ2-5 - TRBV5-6 CASSPVTGATTETQYF TGTGCCAGCAGCCCCGTGACAGGCGCGACGACAGAGACCCAGTACTTC
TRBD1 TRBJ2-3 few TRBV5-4 CASSPRTGRTDTQYF TGTGCCAGCAGCCCCCGGACAGGCCGCACAGATACGCAGTATTTT
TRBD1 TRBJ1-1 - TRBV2 CASSRQGSGEAFF TGTGCCAGCAGTCGACAGGGGTCGGGTGAAGCTTTCTTT
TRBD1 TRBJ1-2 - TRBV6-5 CASSRFPDRARVSF TGTGCCAGCAGCCGCTTCCCCGACAGGGCGCGCGTCTCCTTC
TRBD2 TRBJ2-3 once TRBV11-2 CASSPGLAGGHGTDTQYF TGTGCCAGCAGCCCTGGACTAGCGGGGGGGCATGGCACAGATACGCAGTATTTT
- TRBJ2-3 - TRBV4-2 CASSPWSGASTDTQYF TGTGCCAGCAGCCCTTGGTCTGGGGCTAGCACAGATACGCAGTATTTT
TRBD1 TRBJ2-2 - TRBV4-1 CASSRQGSNTGELFF TGCGCCAGCAGCCGACAGGGGTCGAACACCGGGGAGCTGTTTTTT
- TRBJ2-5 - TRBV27 CASSLGREETQYF TGTGCCAGCAGTTTAGGCAGGGAAGAGACCCAGTACTTC
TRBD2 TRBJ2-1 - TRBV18 CASSPKGLVVYNEQFF TGTGCCAGCTCACCGAAGGGACTAGTCGTCTACAATGAGCAGTTCTTC
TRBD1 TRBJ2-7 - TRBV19 CASSITGTGGHEQYF TGTGCCAGTAGTATAACTGGGACAGGGGGCCACGAGCAGTACTTC
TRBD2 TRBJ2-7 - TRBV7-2 CASSSSLAGANEQYF TGTGCCAGCAGCTCATCCCTAGCGGGAGCAAACGAGCAGTACTTC
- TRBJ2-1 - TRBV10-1 CASSDYPSNEQFF TGCGCCAGCAGTGACTACCCAAGTAATGAGCAGTTCTTC
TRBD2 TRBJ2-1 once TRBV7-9 CASSLEAGGSYNEQFF TGTGCCAGCAGCTTAGAAGCGGGGGGTTCCTACAATGAGCAGTTCTTC
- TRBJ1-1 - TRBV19 CASTAEGGRFYTEAFF TGTGCCAGTACCGCGGAGGGTGGACGATTTTACACTGAAGCTTTCTTT
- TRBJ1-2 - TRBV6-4 CASSEGQGHYTF TGTGCCAGCAGTGAGGGTCAGGGCCACTACACCTTC
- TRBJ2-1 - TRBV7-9 CASSLVAPEQFF TGTGCCAGCAGCTTAGTAGCCCCAGAGCAGTTCTTC
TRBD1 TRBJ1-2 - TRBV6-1 CASTKGQLYYGYTF TGTGCCAGCACTAAGGGACAGCTGTACTATGGCTACACCTTC
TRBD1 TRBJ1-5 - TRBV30 CAFTGGAGVYSNQPQHF TGTGCCTTCACAGGGGGCGCGGGGGTATATAGCAATCAGCCCCAGCATTTT
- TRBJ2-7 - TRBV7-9 CSSSAYYEQYF TGTTCCAGCAGCGCGTATTACGAGCAGTACTTC